Below are 4 T cell receptor beta chains sequenced from a single sample in a study of blood T cell repertoires in COVID-19. Sequencing was performed with immunoSEQ multiplex PCR; in TCRdb, only in-frame clones are kept and a portion is missing. The sample has thousands of clones, 85% to 90% seen once. Material for sequencing was peripheral blood. Every receptor here comes from an older man with active COVID-19.

The gene calls are TRBV6-1 and TRBJ2-1; 9 bases line up with TRBD1. The CDR3 runs 16 residues. The trim removed 2 bases at V and 4 bases at J, leaving 6 bases unmatched. CDR1 and CDR2 from the germline V gene are MNHNS and SASEGT. The CDR3 DNA follows: TGTGCCAGCAGTGAACTCGGGACAGGGCGGTACAATGAGCAGTTCTTC. It yields the protein CASSELGTGRYNEQFF.

The chain employs TRBV15 and TRBJ1-2, with TRBD1 as a possible D gene (6 bases). Trimming removed 5 bases at V and 3 bases at J, with 10 bases between. There are 13 residues in the CDR3. CDR1 and CDR2 from the germline V gene are LNHNV and YYDKDF (reference sequence). The CDR3 loop is CATSPTGYYGYTF. In nucleotides, the CDR3 is TGTGCCACCAGCCCGACAGGCTACTATGGCTACACCTTC.

The chain joins TRBV6-5 to TRBJ2-7; the D gene is possibly TRBD1 (6 bases). Germline values: CDR1 MNHEY, CDR2 SVGAGI. CDR3 length equals 14 residues. Trimming removed 6 bases at V and 0 bases at J, with 12 bases between. The CDR3 is CASRKGHASYEQYF. In nucleotides, the CDR3 is TGTGCCAGCAGGAAGGGACACGCCTCCTACGAGCAGTACTTC.

The gene calls are TRBV27 and TRBJ1-6; 9 bases map to TRBD1. V was clipped by 5 bases and J by 5 bases; unmatched bases: 7. Germline V CDR1 and CDR2: MNHEY, SMNVEV (reference sequence). This CDR3 contains 16 residues. CDR3 coding DNA: TGTGCCAGCAGTCGGGGGACAGGGAGGGATAATTCACCCCTCCACTTT. It yields the protein CASSRGTGRDNSPLHF.